This T cell receptor beta chain was captured by sequencing in a study of cytomegalovirus exposure and HLA in healthy donors. Overall study results and limits: Reports state that TCR beta sequences accurately predicted most subjects' HLA-A and HLA-B alleles.

For this clone: Its antigen is still unknown.

The PCR had 60 Vbeta and 13 Jbeta primers. Profiling relied on immunoSEQ multiplex PCR, and the TCRdb table lists in-frame clones only, not all of them. Of about 200,000 clones listed, around 75% are singletons. Losses at the gene ends were 2 bases for V and 2 bases for J; bases not matched to a gene: 5. Germline CDR1 is SGHNT and CDR2 is YYREEE (reference sequence). The CDR3 consists of 15 residues. This TCR came from a woman between 50 and 59 years old in good health and CMV-seronegative. The rearrangement links TRBV5-4 to TRBJ2-3, with 7 nucleotides matching TRBD2. The sequencing input was PBMCs. For the CDR3, the DNA is TGTGCCAGCAGCTTTGGGGGGGATCTCACAGATACGCAGTATTTT. Amino acids: CASSFGGDLTDTQYF.